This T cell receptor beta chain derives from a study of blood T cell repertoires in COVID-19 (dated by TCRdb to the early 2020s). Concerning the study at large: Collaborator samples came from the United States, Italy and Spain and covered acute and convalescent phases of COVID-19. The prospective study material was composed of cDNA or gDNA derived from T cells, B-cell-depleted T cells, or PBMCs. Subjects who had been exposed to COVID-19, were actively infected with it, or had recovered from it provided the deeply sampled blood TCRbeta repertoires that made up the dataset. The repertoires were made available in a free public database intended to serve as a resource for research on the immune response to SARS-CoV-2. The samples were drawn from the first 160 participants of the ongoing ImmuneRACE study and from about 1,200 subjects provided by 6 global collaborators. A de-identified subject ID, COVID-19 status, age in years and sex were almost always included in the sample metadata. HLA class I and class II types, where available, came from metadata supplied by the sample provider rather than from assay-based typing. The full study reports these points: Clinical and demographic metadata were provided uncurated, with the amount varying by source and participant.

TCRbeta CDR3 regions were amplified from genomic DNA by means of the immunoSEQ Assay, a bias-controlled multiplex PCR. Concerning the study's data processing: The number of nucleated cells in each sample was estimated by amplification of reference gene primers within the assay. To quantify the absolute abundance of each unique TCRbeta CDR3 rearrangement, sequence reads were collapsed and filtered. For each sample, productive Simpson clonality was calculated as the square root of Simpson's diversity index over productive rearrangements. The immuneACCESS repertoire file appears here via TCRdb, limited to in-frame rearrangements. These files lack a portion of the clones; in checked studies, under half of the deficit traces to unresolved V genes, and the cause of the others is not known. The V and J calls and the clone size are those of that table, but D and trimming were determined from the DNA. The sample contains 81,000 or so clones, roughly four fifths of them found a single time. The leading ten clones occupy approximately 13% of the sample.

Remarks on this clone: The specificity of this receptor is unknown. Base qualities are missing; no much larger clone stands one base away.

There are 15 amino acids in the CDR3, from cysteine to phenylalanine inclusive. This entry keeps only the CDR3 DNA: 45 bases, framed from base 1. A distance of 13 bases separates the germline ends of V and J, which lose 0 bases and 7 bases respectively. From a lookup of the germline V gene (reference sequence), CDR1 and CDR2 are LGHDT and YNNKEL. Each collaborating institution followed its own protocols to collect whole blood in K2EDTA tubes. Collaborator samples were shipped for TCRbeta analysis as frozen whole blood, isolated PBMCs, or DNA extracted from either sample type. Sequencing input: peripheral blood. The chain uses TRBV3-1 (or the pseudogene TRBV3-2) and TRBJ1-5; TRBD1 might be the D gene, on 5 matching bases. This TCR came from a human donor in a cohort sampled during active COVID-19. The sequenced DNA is TGTGCCAGCAGCCAAGATGGCAGGGCAAGACAGCCCCAGCATTTT. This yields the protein CASSQDGRARQPQHF.